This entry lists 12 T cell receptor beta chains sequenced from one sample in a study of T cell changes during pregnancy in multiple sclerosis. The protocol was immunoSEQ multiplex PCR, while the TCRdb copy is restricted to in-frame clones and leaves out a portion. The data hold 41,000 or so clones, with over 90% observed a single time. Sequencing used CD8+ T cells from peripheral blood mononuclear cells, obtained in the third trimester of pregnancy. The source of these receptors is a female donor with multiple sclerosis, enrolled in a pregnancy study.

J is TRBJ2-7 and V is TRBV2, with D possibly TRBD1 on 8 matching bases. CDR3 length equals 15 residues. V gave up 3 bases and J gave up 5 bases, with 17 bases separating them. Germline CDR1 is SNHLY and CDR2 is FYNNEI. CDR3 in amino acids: CASSEEGGTGDEQYF. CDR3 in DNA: TGTGCCAGCAGTGAGGAGGGAGGGACAGGTGACGAGCAGTACTTC.

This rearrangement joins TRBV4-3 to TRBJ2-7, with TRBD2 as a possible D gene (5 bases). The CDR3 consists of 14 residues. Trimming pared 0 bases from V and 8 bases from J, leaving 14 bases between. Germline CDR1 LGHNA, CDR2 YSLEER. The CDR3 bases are TGCGCCAGCAGCCAAGATCCGGACGGGGATAAGCAGTACTTC. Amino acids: CASSQDPDGDKQYF.

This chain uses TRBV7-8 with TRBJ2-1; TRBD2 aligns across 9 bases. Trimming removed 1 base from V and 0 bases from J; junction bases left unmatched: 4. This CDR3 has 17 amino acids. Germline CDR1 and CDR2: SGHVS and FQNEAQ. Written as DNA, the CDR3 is TGTGCCAGCAGCTTAGTGCTTAGCGGGAGCTCCTACAATGAGCAGTTCTTC. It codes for CASSLVLSGSSYNEQFF.

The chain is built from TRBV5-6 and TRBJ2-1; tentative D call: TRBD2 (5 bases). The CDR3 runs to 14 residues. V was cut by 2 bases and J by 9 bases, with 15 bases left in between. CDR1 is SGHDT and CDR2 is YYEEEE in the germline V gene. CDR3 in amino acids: CASSFLTRSTEQFF. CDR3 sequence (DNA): TGTGCCAGCAGCTTCCTTACTAGATCGACTGAGCAGTTCTTC.

The CDR3 loop reads CAWSRGGSTEAFF. The DNA for the CDR3 is TGTGCCTGGAGTAGGGGAGGGAGCACTGAAGCTTTCTTT. The genes are TRBV30 and TRBJ1-1; D might be TRBD1 (5 bases). The CDR3 has 13 residues. Germline V gives CDR1 GTSNPN, CDR2 SVGIG (reference sequence). V lost 2 bases and J 4 bases, leaving 11 bases between the germline ends.

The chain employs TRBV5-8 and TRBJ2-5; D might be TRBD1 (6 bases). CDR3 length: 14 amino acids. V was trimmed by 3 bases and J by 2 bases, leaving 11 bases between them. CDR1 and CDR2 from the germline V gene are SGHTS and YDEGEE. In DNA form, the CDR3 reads TGTGCCAGCAGCTGGGGACACCTACAAGAGACCCAGTACTTC. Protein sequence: CASSWGHLQETQYF.

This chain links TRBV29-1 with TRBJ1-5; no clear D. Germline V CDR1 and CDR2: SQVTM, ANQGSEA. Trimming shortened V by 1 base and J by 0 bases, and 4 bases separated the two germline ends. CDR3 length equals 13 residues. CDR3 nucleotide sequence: TGCAGCGTTGAAGTAGATAGCAATCAGCCCCAGCATTTT. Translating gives CSVEVDSNQPQHF.

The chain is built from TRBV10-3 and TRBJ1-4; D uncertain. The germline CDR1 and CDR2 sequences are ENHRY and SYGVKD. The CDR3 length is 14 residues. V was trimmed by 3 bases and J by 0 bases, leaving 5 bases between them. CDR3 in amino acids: CAISDPTTNEKLFF. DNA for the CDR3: TGTGCCATCAGTGACCCTACAACTAATGAAAAACTGTTTTTT.

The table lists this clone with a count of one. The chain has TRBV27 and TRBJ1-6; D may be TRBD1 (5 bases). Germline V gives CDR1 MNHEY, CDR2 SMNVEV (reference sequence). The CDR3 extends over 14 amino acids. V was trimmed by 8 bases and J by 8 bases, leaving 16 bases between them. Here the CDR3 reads CASHGSWGDSPLHF. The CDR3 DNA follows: TGTGCCAGCCATGGATCATGGGGGGATTCACCCCTCCACTTT.

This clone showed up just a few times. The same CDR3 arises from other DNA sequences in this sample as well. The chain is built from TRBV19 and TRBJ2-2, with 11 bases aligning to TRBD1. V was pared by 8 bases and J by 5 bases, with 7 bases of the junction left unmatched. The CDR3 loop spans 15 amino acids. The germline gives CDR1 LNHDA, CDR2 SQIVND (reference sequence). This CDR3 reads CASSGTGGWTGELFF. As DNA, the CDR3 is TGTGCCAGTTCCGGGACAGGGGGATGGACCGGGGAGCTGTTTTTT. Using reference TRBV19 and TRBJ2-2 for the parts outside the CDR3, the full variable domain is DGGITQSPKYLFRKEGQNVTLSCEQNLNHDAMYWYRQDPGQGLRLIYYSQIVNDFQKGDIAEGYSVSREKKESFPLTVTSAQKNPTAFYLCASSGTGGWTGELFFGEGSRLTVL.

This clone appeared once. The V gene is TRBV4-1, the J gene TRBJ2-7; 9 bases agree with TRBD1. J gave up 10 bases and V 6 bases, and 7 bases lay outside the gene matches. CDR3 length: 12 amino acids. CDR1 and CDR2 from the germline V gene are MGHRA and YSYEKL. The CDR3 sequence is CASRETGGRQYF. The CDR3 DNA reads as TGCGCCAGCAGGGAGACAGGGGGACGACAGTACTTC.

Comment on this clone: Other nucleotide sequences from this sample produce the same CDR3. CDR3: CASSLNPGTSTDTQYF. As DNA, the CDR3 is TGTGCCAGCAGCTTGAACCCCGGGACTTCTACAGATACGCAGTATTTT. V gene TRBV7-3 combines with J gene TRBJ2-3; D perhaps matches TRBD2 (6 bases). The CDR3 length is 16 residues. V shed 3 bases and J shed 3 bases, with 16 bases lying between them. In germline, CDR1 is SGHTA, CDR2 FQGTGA.